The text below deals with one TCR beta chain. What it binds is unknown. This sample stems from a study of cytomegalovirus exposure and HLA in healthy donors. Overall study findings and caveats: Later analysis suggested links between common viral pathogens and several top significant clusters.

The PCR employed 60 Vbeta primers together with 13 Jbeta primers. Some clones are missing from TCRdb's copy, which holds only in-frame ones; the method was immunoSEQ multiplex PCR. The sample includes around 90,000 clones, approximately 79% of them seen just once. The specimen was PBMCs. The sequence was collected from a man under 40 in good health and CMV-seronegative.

The DNA of the CDR3 is TGTGCCAGCAGCTTGGTGGGGGAGGCTCAGCCCCAGCATTTT. As protein: CASSLVGEAQPQHF. This chain connects TRBV5-8 to TRBJ1-5, with a tentative D call TRBD1 (5 bases). The CDR3 is 14 amino acids. Trimming pared 0 bases from V and 6 bases from J, leaving 10 bases between. Germline CDR1 reads SGHTS; CDR2 reads YDEGEE.